This T cell receptor beta chain was identified in a study of post-analysis software for immune sequencing data (dated by TCRdb to between 2015 and 2016). Study-wide context: Relapsing-remitting, secondary progressive and progressive-relapsing multiple sclerosis were recorded as disease courses, and subtype annotation was lacking for some patients. A subset of samples was prepared in parallel using single-end sample barcoding, then pooled and co-amplified after Illumina adapter ligation. The multiple sclerosis patient repertoires were compared with ten to eleven previously published healthy control repertoires from donors aged about 6 to 26 years.

Study-wide findings and limitations: The multiple sclerosis patient group was slightly younger than the control group. Significantly lower normalized Chao1 diversity was found in multiple sclerosis patients than in controls, suggesting substantial peripheral T-cell clonal expansion. Strong co-clustering of samples prepared in the same batch was shown by direct clustering with F measure, prompting a batch-effect correction. Four or five TRBV segments, including TRBV5-6, TRBV5-1 and TRBV20-1, were significantly more frequent in patients than controls.

The CDR3, cysteine through phenylalanine, is 17 amino acids long. The CDR3 DNA has 51 bases and is translated from base 1. Based on the germline V gene (reference sequence), the CDR1 and CDR2 sequences are SGHNT and YYREEE. At the junction V is shortened by 2 bases and J by 0 bases; bases outside the gene matches: 8. The library was generated by PCR. Sequencing was performed on an Illumina HiSeq 2500. To reduce PCR and sequencing biases, unique molecular identifiers were built into the TCR beta cDNA libraries. Per 1 to 10 million input T cells, roughly 0.5 million cDNA molecules were obtained, such that each molecule approximated one T cell. The patient libraries were prepared and sequenced with the same protocol used for the earlier healthy control dataset. Samples belonging to the same batch were prepared together, multiplexed and sequenced on a shared HiSeq lane. Regarding the original processing steps: MIGEC handled the raw barcoded reads, throwing out single-read molecular identifier groups before consensus assembly and CDR3 extraction. Clonotype tables were post-analysed with VDJtools, and diversity was normalized by down-sampling all datasets to the smallest sample size. Repertoire overlap clustering matched CDR3 amino acid but not nucleotide sequences to correct batch-related cross-sample contamination. In-frame beta chains were kept once TCRdb had trimmed the public reads at Q25 with fastp and called clones with MiXCR. Duplicate CDR3 protein sequences are folded into a single record with the most common DNA and genes. The V and J calls follow TCRdb's processing rather than the paper's. Counted in this sample were fewer than 900,000 distinct CDR3 sequences; roughly 50% of them appeared once. 4.9% of the sample lies in the top ten.

About this clonotype: Its antigen is unknown. No much larger clonotype is one base removed from it; base qualities were not supplied.

To demonstrate the VDJtools post-analysis software, the study profiled TCR beta repertoires from the peripheral blood of about a dozen young patients with multiple sclerosis. The multiple sclerosis patients were children and adolescents ranging in age from roughly 6 to 15 years. The TCR was taken from a girl aged 10-17 years with multiple sclerosis. Sequenced sample: blood. This sequence uses TRBV5-4 and TRBJ2-1; 7 central bases correspond to TRBD2. This receptor has the CDR3 CASSFGGRASSYNEQFF. The DNA is TGTGCCAGCAGCTTTGGTGGGAGGGCGAGCTCCTACAATGAGCAGTTCTTC.